This TCR beta chain was sequenced in a study of CXCR3-negative and CXCR3-positive naive CD8 T cells. Study-wide points: Naive cells that were CXCR3-positive had more hydrophobic TRB CDR3s (compared with CXCR3-negative naive cells).

UMI-labeled 5' RACE yielded the TRB cDNA libraries. For each CDR3 protein, TCRdb gives one entry from its re-call of the 5' RACE reads, without DNA. This sample contains 2,500 to 3,500 distinct CDR3 sequences. With regard to this clonotype: The antigen remains undetermined.

CDR1 is MGHDK and CDR2 is SYGVNS in the germline V gene. The CDR3 runs to 15 residues. Sequenced sample: naive CXCR3+ CD8+ T cells from blood. Stated subset: CD45RO-CCR7+CD27+CD95- naive CD8+ T cells expressing CXCR3 (TNR3+). This chain uses TRBV25-1 with TRBJ1-1. The sequence derives from a human donor in good health. Some clones in this sample may be carry-over from other donors' samples. This CDR3 reads CASSGTGLLTTEAFF.